This T cell receptor (beta chain) was observed in a study of breast tumors, draining lymph nodes, adjacent tissues. General study results and limits: Tumors had less TCR diversity than lymph nodes, more than nontumor tissue.

For this clonotype: As yet, its antigen is unknown.

TCRdb called the multiplex PCR reads again in MiXCR, with one record for every CDR3 protein. The table shows approximately 40,000 distinct CDR3 sequences, with roughly 36% occurring only once. Sequences were obtained from breast tumor tissue. This clonotype was sampled from a female donor with breast cancer. Some clones in this sample may be carry-over from other donors' samples.

The CDR3 region has the DNA TGCAGTGCTACTCGGGACAGTTTTTATAATTCACCCCTCCACTTT. Its translation: CSATRDSFYNSPLHF. The V call is TRBV20-1, the J call TRBJ1-6; 7 bases match TRBD1. J lost 4 bases, V lost 4 bases, and 7 bases had no gene match. Germline V lookup: CDR1 DFQATT, CDR2 SNEGSKA (reference sequence). The CDR3 is 15 amino acids.